The 6 T cell receptor beta chains below were found in one sample sequenced in a study of Ad26.COV2.S vaccination and SARS-CoV-2 variants. Documented treatment: around 19 received Ad26.COV2.S at low or high dose, single or two shots; a few received placebo; per-sample allocation not given. Sampling was done on day 63 after the first vaccine or placebo injection. Profiled with immunoSEQ multiplex PCR; TCRdb holds only in-frame clones, not every one. Of roughly 300,000 clones in the sample, less than 90% were seen once. Source: peripheral blood, taken in a trial of Ad26.COV2.S vaccine versus placebo. Receptors originate from a person between 18 and 60 years old who received the Ad26.COV2.S COVID-19 vaccine or a placebo.

The V and J genes are TRBV28 and TRBJ2-1; either TRBD1 or TRBD2 may fit D (5 bases each). There are 14 residues in the CDR3. Germline CDR1 and CDR2: MDHEN and SYDVKM. Trimming cost V 8 bases and J 4 bases, with 15 bases left between them. CDR3: CASLGDREYNEQFF. CDR3 coding DNA: TGTGCCAGCCTCGGGGACCGAGAATACAATGAGCAGTTCTTC.

The chain has TRBV7-2 and TRBJ1-4; D remains ambiguous. This CDR3 is 14 amino acids long. Germline assignment: CDR1 SGHTA and CDR2 FQGNSA. V was cut by 2 bases and J by 3 bases, with 7 bases left in between. The CDR3 is CASSLSSANEKLFF. CDR3 coding DNA: TGTGCCAGCAGCTTAAGTTCCGCTAATGAAAAACTGTTTTTT.

The chain is built from TRBV27 and TRBJ1-5; 9 bases match TRBD1. V lost 0 bases and J lost 5; bases outside the gene matches: 2. This CDR3 region has 15 residues. From germline, CDR1 is MNHEY and CDR2 SMNVEV (reference sequence). This CDR3 is CASSLSTGGHQPQHF. DNA for the CDR3: TGTGCCAGCAGTTTATCAACAGGGGGCCATCAGCCCCAGCATTTT.

The V and J genes are TRBV19 and TRBJ1-5; tentatively, D is TRBD1 (5 bases). V was pared by 5 bases and J by 4 bases, with 15 bases between. CDR1 and CDR2 from the germline V gene are LNHDA and SQIVND (reference sequence). The CDR3 has 15 residues. CDR3 nucleotide sequence: TGTGCCAGTAGTTTAATTCCGGGGGGGAATCAGCCCCAGCATTTT. Encoded protein: CASSLIPGGNQPQHF.

The chain employs TRBV11-3 and TRBJ1-3; unclear D gene. Germline assignment: CDR1 SGHNT and CDR2 YENEEA. Trimming took off 4 bases at V and 0 bases at J, with 4 bases between the two ends. The CDR3 runs 13 residues. This CDR3 is CASSSASGNTIYF. The CDR3 DNA follows: TGTGCCAGCAGCTCAGCCTCTGGAAACACCATATATTTT.

The chain links TRBV12-3 or TRBV12-4 to TRBJ2-1; D gene ambiguous. The V gene lost 7 bases and the J gene lost 10 bases, with 11 bases spanning the gap. CDR3 length: 11 residues. The CDR3 protein is CASKDTREQFF. CDR3 sequence (DNA): TGTGCCAGCAAAGACACTCGGGAGCAGTTCTTC.